The rows below give T cell receptor beta chains drawn from one sample of a study of cytomegalovirus exposure and HLA in healthy donors. The assay was immunoSEQ multiplex PCR, and TCRdb's table has in-frame clones only and misses some. The sample includes approximately 88,000 clones, roughly 72% of them seen just once. The sample consisted of PBMCs. These receptors were collected from a man in his thirties or forties in good health and CMV-seropositive. The conserved cysteine and the conserved F or W are not part of the CDR3 here. Fields, in order: V gene, J gene, CDR3 protein.

TRBV4-2	TRBJ2-5	ASSQDSGTSGGAQGFVETQY
TRBV6-1	TRBJ1-2	ASRRGEANYGYT
TRBV7-3	TRBJ2-1	ASSANPGGPYNEQF
TRBV6-1	TRBJ1-5	ASKIGQIIQPQH
TRBV27	TRBJ2-2	ASRDRDTGELF
TRBV6-1	TRBJ1-2	ASSEGPGQNYGYT
TRBV5-6	TRBJ1-2	ASSLGVGRNYGYT
TRBV9	TRBJ2-1	ASSVAPAGTSVNEQF
TRBV28	TRBJ2-7	ASRRSNRNYEQY
TRBV4-2	TRBJ2-5	ASSQGGSEETQY
TRBV4-1	TRBJ2-2	ASSQDSSGGWGELF
TRBV5-6	TRBJ1-5	ASSVGLSNQPQH
TRBV11-2	TRBJ1-1	ASSVDRGGTEAF
TRBV29-1	TRBJ1-1	SVLHRMNAEAF
TRBV7-9	TRBJ2-7	ASSYTFEGAAYEQY
TRBV19	TRBJ2-5	ASSSTTSGVQETQY
TRBV28	TRBJ2-7	ASSAGTSGRSSYEQY
TRBV6-6	TRBJ1-3	ASSYSTRRVDTIY
TRBV27	TRBJ2-7	ASGYDSPYEQY
TRBV6-6	TRBJ1-2	ASSTETGAFGYT
TRBV27	TRBJ2-2	ASSSGTSPGELF
TRBV9	TRBJ2-3	ASTRYGRGTDTQY
TRBV15	TRBJ1-5	ATSRERGGSNQPQH
TRBV7-2	TRBJ1-1	ASSLNTGGYTEAF
TRBV6-1	TRBJ2-2	ASRDTSNTGELF
TRBV4-1	TRBJ2-1	ASSQEGVGQGLNEQF
TRBV10-2	TRBJ2-3	ASSESQGQY
TRBV29-1	TRBJ1-1	SVVRGWTEAF
TRBV19	TRBJ1-5	ASSIDGLQGFANSNQPQH
TRBV30	TRBJ1-1	AWAGRGGMNTEAF
TRBV5-1	TRBJ1-1	ASSYQGRNTEAF
TRBV5-4	TRBJ2-1	ASSLVPGDSYNEQF
TRBV9	TRBJ2-7	ASSPSFSDRGNYEQY
TRBV29-1	TRBJ2-1	SVIQGVDNEQF
TRBV7-9	TRBJ1-2	ASSFETDGYT
TRBV29-1	TRBJ2-7	SVGIGTGTGYEQY
TRBV23-1	TRBJ1-2	ASSQPGTGLLNYGYT